Listed below are T cell receptor beta chains from one sample, sequenced in a study of shared clonotypes between healthy human individuals. Sequencing used immunoSEQ multiplex PCR; TCRdb keeps in-frame clones, though not all of them. The table records millions of clones, roughly 92% of them present only once. Source material: naive CD4+ T cells sorted from blood. The receptors were gathered from a young man in good health. The CDR3 runs from the conserved cysteine through the conserved F or W. Part of the rows lack a size; the others show once, few, many or a class for expanded clones.

>14|TRBJ2-1|TRBV5-6|NA
CASSLVPATGEQFF
>14|TRBJ1-6|TRBV7-8|NA
CASSFEGKNSPLHF
>15|TRBJ2-5|TRBV7-9|NA
CASSLGLAGAETQYF
>13|TRBJ2-7|TRBV7-6|NA
CASSGTISYEQYF
>13|TRBJ2-1|TRBV5-1|NA
CASSGLVDNEQFF
>16|TRBJ2-7|TRBV21-1|once
CASSIPRGQGSYEQYF
>14|TRBJ2-7|TRBV7-2|NA
CASSLGQGEGEQYF
>16|TRBJ2-1|TRBV5-4|once
CASSLGTSRGAHEQFF
>14|TRBJ1-5|TRBV27|NA
CASSLSDGNQPQHF
>15|TRBJ1-6|TRBV2|NA
CASTPRQGANSPLHF
>15|TRBJ1-5|TRBV7-9|NA
CASSLGGPGNQPQHF
>13|TRBJ1-1|TRBV5-1|NA
CASSLGDNSKAFF
>16|TRBJ1-5|TRBV19|NA
CASSALLGGDNQPQHF
>12|TRBJ2-1|TRBV4-1|NA
CASSQVFNEQFF
>17|TRBJ2-2|TRBV12-1|once
CASSHRLAQSDTGELFF
>14|TRBJ1-1|TRBV5-1|once
CASSLGGQNTEAFF
>19|TRBJ2-2|TRBV6-1|once
CASSATNKLDSRLTGELFF
>13|TRBJ2-3|TRBV29-1|NA
CSANRDGTDTQYF
>14|TRBJ2-3|TRBV6-5|once
CASSYSPTADTQYF